These T cell receptor beta chains were read from a single sample in a study of blood T cell repertoires in COVID-19. Profiling relied on immunoSEQ multiplex PCR, and the TCRdb table lists in-frame clones only, not all of them. The sample lists 98,000 or so clones, roughly 82% occurring once. The material sequenced was peripheral blood. All receptors derive from a man in his 60s with acute or convalescent COVID-19. CDR3s include the opening cysteine and the closing phenylalanine or tryptophan. A D gene is named only where the DNA matches it firmly. Size is stated for part of the rows, as once, few or many counts, or as a class when the clone is expanded.

size	V	length	D	J	DNA	CDR3
.	TRBV5-6	18	.	TRBJ1-6	TGTGCCAGCAGCTTGGTAGGGGCCAGCACTCTATCTAATTCACCCCTCCACTTT	CASSLVGASTLSNSPLHF
.	TRBV13	15	TRBD1	TRBJ1-5	TGTGCCAGCAGCCAAACAGGGGGCGCGGGACAGCCCCAGCATTTT	CASSQTGGAGQPQHF
.	TRBV7-2	15	TRBD1	TRBJ1-2	TGTGCCAGCAGCTTAGGATGGACAGGGGAGCGTGGCTACACCTTC	CASSLGWTGERGYTF
.	TRBV11-3	19	TRBD1	TRBJ2-6	TGTGCCAGCAGCCCAGGACAGGGGTCAACAAAGTCTGGGGCCAACGTCCTGACTTTC	CASSPGQGSTKSGANVLTF
.	TRBV19	13	.	TRBJ1-1	TGTGCCAGTAGTATCCAGGGATGGACTGAAGCTTTCTTT	CASSIQGWTEAFF
once	TRBV5-4	15	TRBD1	TRBJ2-7	TGTGCCAGCAGCCCTCAGGGGGTACTTACCTACGAGCAGTACTTC	CASSPQGVLTYEQYF
.	TRBV5-4	14	TRBD1	TRBJ2-5	TGTGCCAGCAGAGGGACAGGGGGCGAAGAGACCCAGTACTTC	CASRGTGGEETQYF
.	TRBV5-1	15	TRBD1	TRBJ1-4	TGCGCCAGCAGCTTGGGGACAGGGTCTAATGAAAAACTGTTTTTT	CASSLGTGSNEKLFF
.	TRBV7-9	15	.	TRBJ2-1	TGTGCCAGCAGCCTTGCTAGCTCTGTTTACAATGAGCAGTTCTTC	CASSLASSVYNEQFF
once	TRBV11-1	16	.	TRBJ2-7	TGTGCCAGCAGCTTCACGGACACTCCGGGTCCCTACGAGCAGTACTTC	CASSFTDTPGPYEQYF
.	TRBV19	14	.	TRBJ2-3	TGTGCCAGTAGTTGGGACTGGAACACAGATACGCAGTATTTT	CASSWDWNTDTQYF
.	TRBV14	14	TRBD2	TRBJ2-1	TGTGCCAGCAGCCAAGATTGGTCTCGGGGGGAGAGGTTCTTC	CASSQDWSRGERFF
few	TRBV18	14	TRBD1	TRBJ2-7	TGTGCCAGCTCACGGGCAGGGGGTTCCTACGAGCAGTACTTC	CASSRAGGSYEQYF
.	TRBV4-1	13	.	TRBJ2-7	TGCGCCAGCAGCCAAGATCCGGTTTACGAGCAGTACTTC	CASSQDPVYEQYF
.	TRBV10-3	19	TRBD2	TRBJ2-1	TGTGCCATCAGTGAAGGGACTAGCGGGAGGGGTCGAAACTACAATGAGCAGTTCTTC	CAISEGTSGRGRNYNEQFF
.	TRBV10-2	14	.	TRBJ2-5	TGCGCCAGCAGTGATAGGGGTTTGGGAGAGACCCAGTACTTC	CASSDRGLGETQYF
many	TRBV5-4	13	TRBD1	TRBJ1-2	TGTGCCTCCCGGACAGGGGGCCAGTATGGCTACACCTTC	CASRTGGQYGYTF
.	TRBV7-2	16	TRBD2	TRBJ2-5	TGTGCCAGCAGCTTAGCGACTAGCGGGGGCCAAGAGACCCAGTACTTC	CASSLATSGGQETQYF
few	TRBV5-1	15	.	TRBJ2-1	TGCGCCAGCAGCTTGTTGGATGTAGGGGGTAATGAGCAGTTCTTC	CASSLLDVGGNEQFF
.	TRBV9	16	TRBD2	TRBJ2-1	TGTGCCAGCAGCGCGCCGGGACTAGCGGTTTACAATGAGCAGTTCTTC	CASSAPGLAVYNEQFF
.	TRBV11-3	14	.	TRBJ2-3	TGTGCCAGCAGCTTATCGTCTGCGGCCTATACGCAGTATTTT	CASSLSSAAYTQYF
.	TRBV11-3	13	TRBD1	TRBJ2-7	TGTGCCAGCAGCTTACGACAGGGCAACGAGCAGTACTTC	CASSLRQGNEQYF
few	TRBV27	20	.	TRBJ1-1	TGTGCCAGCAGTTTATTTGCGGGGCCGGCCCGTGAGGGAAGTGGCACTGAAGCTTTCTTT	CASSLFAGPAREGSGTEAFF
once	TRBV6-5	13	.	TRBJ1-2	TGTGCCAGCAGTTTGACAGCTAACTATGGCTACACCTTC	CASSLTANYGYTF
.	TRBV18	13	.	TRBJ2-1	TGTGCCAGCTCACCAAGACTTTGGGATGAGCAGTTCTTC	CASSPRLWDEQFF
.	TRBV6-5	15	.	TRBJ2-4	TGTGCCAGCAGTTATGATAAGGGGATGGAAAACATTCAGTACTTC	CASSYDKGMENIQYF
.	TRBV18	14	.	TRBJ1-6	TGTGCCAGCTCAGAGGGAGGACTACTACTTCCCCTCCACTTT	CASSEGGLLLPLHF
.	TRBV3-1/TRBV3-2	14	.	TRBJ2-5	TGTGCCAGCAGCCCGCCGCAGGGTTTTGAGACCCAGTACTTC	CASSPPQGFETQYF
.	TRBV5-1	16	TRBD1	TRBJ1-4	TGCGCCAGCAGTTTCGATCGACAGGGGTCTAATGAAAAACTGTTTTTT	CASSFDRQGSNEKLFF
.	TRBV28	12	.	TRBJ1-2	TGTGCCAGCGGGGGGGCGCGTTATGGCTACACCTTC	CASGGARYGYTF
few	TRBV7-2	13	.	TRBJ2-2	TGTGCCAGCAGCGAAACCATGCGGGGGGAGCTGTTTTTT	CASSETMRGELFF
.	TRBV12-3/TRBV12-4	12	.	TRBJ2-3	TGTGCCAGCAGTAAGCAGGGTGATACGCAGTATTTT	CASSKQGDTQYF
.	TRBV6-5	13	.	TRBJ1-2	TGTGCCAGCAGGACGGACATTGGCTATGGCTACACCTTC	CASRTDIGYGYTF
.	TRBV30	12	.	TRBJ2-7	TGTGCCTGGAGTCGGCAGGGTTACGAGCAGTACTTC	CAWSRQGYEQYF
.	TRBV18	15	.	TRBJ1-5	TGTGCCAGCTCACCAGACGGGAGGGGTGGACAGCCCCAGCATTTT	CASSPDGRGGQPQHF
.	TRBV5-4	14	.	TRBJ1-6	TGTGCCAGCAGCTTGAATGCGGGATATTCACCCCTCCACTTT	CASSLNAGYSPLHF
once	TRBV10-1	13	.	TRBJ2-7	TGCGCCAGCTCAGGGACAAATGACTACGAGCAGTACTTC	CASSGTNDYEQYF
.	TRBV7-3	17	TRBD1	TRBJ2-7	TGTGCCAGCAGCCTCTATCTTCCGGGACAGGGCGAGTACGAGCAGTACTTC	CASSLYLPGQGEYEQYF
.	TRBV11-2	13	TRBD1	TRBJ2-3	TGTGCCAGCACGGGACAGCGCACAGATACGCAGTATTTT	CASTGQRTDTQYF
.	TRBV7-2	14	.	TRBJ1-5	TGTGCCAGCAGCTTAGAGCGGGGTAATCAGCCCCAGCATTTT	CASSLERGNQPQHF
few	TRBV10-2	12	.	TRBJ1-1	TGCGCCAGCAGTTTGTACGGGGCTGAAGCTTTCTTT	CASSLYGAEAFF
.	TRBV7-2	15	.	TRBJ2-2	TGTGCCAGCCACCCTGGCGGGATGAACACCGGGGAGCTGTTTTTT	CASHPGGMNTGELFF
.	TRBV2	13	.	TRBJ1-5	TGTGCCAGCAGTGAACGGAGGGATCAGCCCCAGCATTTT	CASSERRDQPQHF